The source of this TCR beta chain is a study of blood T cell repertoires in COVID-19. Background on the study: The study drew acute and convalescent COVID-19 samples from the United States, Italy and Spain.

Worth noting for this clone: An end of the junction differs from the germline gene, which may be a read error.

The protocol was immunoSEQ multiplex PCR, while the TCRdb copy is restricted to in-frame clones and leaves out a portion. The repertoire consists of 260,000 or so clones, with 70% to 90% occurring once and the leading ten covering roughly a sixth. Symptom resolution, clearance, or two negative PCRs marked donors in Cohort 3 as recovered. The clonotype comes from a young man who had recovered from COVID-19. The sequencing input was PBMCs or T cells enriched from blood (not recorded which).

CDR3 sequence: CASSLASGSLSVAGEQFF. The DNA of the CDR3 is TGTGCCAGTTCACTGGCTAGCGGGAGTCTCTCGGTCGCTGGTGAGCAGTTCTTC. This chain uses TRBV18 with TRBJ2-1; 10 nucleotides align to TRBD2. CDR3 length: 18 residues. Germline loops: CDR1 KGHSH, CDR2 LQKENI.